Given below is one T cell receptor beta chain in context. What it binds is unknown. The sample comes from a study of shared clonotypes between healthy human individuals. The CDR3 has 17 residues. The germline gives CDR1 SEHNR, CDR2 FQNEAQ (reference sequence). The J segment lost 4 bases and the V segment lost 5 bases, leaving 13 bases of the junction unmatched. The naive CD8 fraction comprised CD45RO-negative cells positively selected for CCR7 and excluded terminally differentiated effector memory CD45RA+ cells. Findings and limits, study-wide: Generally, naive subsets came out with larger estimated richness than memory subsets.

Samples underwent the assay at deep level. Sequenced by immunoSEQ multiplex PCR; TCRdb stores in-frame clones only, minus some. The profile shows 550,000 to 650,000 clones, around 96% of them singletons. The sequenced sample was naive CD8+ T cells sorted from blood. V usage is TRBV7-9 and J usage is TRBJ2-2; 7 nucleotides match TRBD1. This TCR came from a woman aged 25 to 39 in good health. CDR3 DNA sequence: TGTGCCAGCAGCCCCCAGTCTCGTAAGGGGGCCACCGGGGAGCTGTTTTTT. This translates into CASSPQSRKGATGELFF.